Sequencing of this T cell receptor beta chain was carried out in a study of blood T cell repertoires in COVID-19. Germline CDR1 is SEHNR and CDR2 is FQNEAQ (reference sequence). The CDR3 spans 19 residues. Germline trimming cut 6 bases from V and 4 bases from J; bases unmatched to any gene: 18. Sequencing used immunoSEQ multiplex PCR; TCRdb keeps in-frame clones, though not all of them. Among under 350,000 clones listed, around 86% were seen once. Sequencing was carried out using PBMCs or T cells enriched from blood (not recorded which). V usage is TRBV7-9 and J usage is TRBJ2-1; 10 nucleotides line up with TRBD2. The receptor was isolated from a man in his thirties or forties who had recovered from COVID-19. This CDR3 reads CASREVPTSGRAAYNEQFF. For the CDR3, the DNA is TGTGCCAGCAGAGAGGTCCCCACAAGCGGGAGGGCCGCTTACAATGAGCAGTTCTTC.